This T cell receptor beta chain was profiled in a study of T-cell reconstitution after alpha-beta-depleted transplantation in children. Study observations and caveats: Certain patients had high TCRbeta diversity at day 60, and it came from recipient T cells and thymic progenitors that survived.

As it was prepared, the TCRbeta library received unique molecular identifiers. TCRdb re-called the PCR reads through MiXCR, storing one row per CDR3 protein. The table has approximately 230,000 distinct CDR3 sequences, 20% to 30% seen once. The CDR3 is 17 amino acids. V dropped 3 bases and J dropped 7; count of bases not matched to a gene: 13. CDR1 and CDR2 (germline): SQVTM, ANQGSEA. As to this clonotype: The antigen remains unidentified.

The sequence was obtained from a female patient aged 2-9 years who had a stem cell transplant for congenital amegakaryocytic thrombocytopenia, so the T cells may come from the graft donor. V gene TRBV29-1 combines with J gene TRBJ2-1, with 12 positions matching TRBD2. The input for sequencing was PBMCs, mostly from graft donor cells, taken 360 days after TCRalphabeta/CD19-depleted stem cell transplant. CDR3 region: CSVDIPPLAGGPNEQFF. CDR3 sequence (DNA): TGCAGCGTTGATATCCCTCCCCTAGCGGGGGGGCCTAATGAGCAGTTCTTC.